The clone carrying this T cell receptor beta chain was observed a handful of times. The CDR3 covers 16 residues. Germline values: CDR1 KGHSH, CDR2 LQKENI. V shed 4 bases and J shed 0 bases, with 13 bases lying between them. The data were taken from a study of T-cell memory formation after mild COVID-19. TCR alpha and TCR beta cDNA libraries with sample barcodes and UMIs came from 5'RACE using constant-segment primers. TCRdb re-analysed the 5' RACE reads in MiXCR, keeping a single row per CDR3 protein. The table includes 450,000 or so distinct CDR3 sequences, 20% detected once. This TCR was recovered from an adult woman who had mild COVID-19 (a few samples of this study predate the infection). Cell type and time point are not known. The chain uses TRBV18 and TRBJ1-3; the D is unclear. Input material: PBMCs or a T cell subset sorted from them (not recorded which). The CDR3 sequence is CASSQLSDYSGNTIYF. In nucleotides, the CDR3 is TGTGCCAGCTCACAACTCAGTGATTACTCTGGAAACACCATATATTTT.